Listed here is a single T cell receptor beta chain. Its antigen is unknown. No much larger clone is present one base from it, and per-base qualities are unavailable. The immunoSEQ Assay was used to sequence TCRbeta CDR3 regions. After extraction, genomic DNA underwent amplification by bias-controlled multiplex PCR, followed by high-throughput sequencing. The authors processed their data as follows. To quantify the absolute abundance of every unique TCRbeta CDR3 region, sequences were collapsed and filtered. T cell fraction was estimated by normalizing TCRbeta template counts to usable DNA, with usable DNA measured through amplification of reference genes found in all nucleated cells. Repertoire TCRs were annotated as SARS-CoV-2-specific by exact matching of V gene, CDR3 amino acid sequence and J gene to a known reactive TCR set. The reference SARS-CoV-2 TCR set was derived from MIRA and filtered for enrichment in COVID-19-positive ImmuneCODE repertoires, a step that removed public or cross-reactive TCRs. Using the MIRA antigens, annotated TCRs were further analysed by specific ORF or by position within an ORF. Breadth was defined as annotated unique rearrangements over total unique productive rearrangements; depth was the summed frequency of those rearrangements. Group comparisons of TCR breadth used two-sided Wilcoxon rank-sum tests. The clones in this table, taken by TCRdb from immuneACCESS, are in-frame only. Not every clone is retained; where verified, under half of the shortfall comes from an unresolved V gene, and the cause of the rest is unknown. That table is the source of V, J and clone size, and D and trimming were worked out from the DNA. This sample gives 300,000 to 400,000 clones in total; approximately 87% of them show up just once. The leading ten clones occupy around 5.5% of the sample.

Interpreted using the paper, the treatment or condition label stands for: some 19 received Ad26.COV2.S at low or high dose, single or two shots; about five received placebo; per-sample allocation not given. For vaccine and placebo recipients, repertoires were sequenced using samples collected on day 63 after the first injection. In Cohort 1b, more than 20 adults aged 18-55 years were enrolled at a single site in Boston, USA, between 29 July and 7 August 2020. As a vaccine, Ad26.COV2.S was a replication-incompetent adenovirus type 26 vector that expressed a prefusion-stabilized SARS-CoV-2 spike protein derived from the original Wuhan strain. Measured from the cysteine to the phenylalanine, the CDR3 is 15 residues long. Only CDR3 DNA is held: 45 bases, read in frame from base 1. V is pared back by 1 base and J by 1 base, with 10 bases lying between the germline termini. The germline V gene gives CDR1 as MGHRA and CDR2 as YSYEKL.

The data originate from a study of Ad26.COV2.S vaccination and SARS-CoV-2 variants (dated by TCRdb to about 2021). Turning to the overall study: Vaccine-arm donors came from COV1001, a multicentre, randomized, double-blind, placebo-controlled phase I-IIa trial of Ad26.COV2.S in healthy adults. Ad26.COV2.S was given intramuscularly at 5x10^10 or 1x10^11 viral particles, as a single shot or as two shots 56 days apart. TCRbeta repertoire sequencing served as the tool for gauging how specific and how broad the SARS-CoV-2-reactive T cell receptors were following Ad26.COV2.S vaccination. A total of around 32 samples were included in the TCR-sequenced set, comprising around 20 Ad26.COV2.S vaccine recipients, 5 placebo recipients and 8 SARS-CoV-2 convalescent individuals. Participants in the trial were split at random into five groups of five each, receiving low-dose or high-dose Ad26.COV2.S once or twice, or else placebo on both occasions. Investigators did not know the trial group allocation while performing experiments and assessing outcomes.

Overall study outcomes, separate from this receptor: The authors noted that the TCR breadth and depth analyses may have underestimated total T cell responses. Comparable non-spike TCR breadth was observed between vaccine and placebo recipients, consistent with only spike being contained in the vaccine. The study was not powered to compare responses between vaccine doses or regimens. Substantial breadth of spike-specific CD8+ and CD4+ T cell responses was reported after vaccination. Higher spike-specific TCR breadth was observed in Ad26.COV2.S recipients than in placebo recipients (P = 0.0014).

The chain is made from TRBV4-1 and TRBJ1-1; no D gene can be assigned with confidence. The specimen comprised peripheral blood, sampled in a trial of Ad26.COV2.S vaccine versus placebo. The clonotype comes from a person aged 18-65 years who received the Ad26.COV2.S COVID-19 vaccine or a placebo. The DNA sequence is TGCGCCAGCAGCCAAGTGGGTACGAGGAACACTGAAGCTTTCTTT. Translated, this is CASSQVGTRNTEAFF.